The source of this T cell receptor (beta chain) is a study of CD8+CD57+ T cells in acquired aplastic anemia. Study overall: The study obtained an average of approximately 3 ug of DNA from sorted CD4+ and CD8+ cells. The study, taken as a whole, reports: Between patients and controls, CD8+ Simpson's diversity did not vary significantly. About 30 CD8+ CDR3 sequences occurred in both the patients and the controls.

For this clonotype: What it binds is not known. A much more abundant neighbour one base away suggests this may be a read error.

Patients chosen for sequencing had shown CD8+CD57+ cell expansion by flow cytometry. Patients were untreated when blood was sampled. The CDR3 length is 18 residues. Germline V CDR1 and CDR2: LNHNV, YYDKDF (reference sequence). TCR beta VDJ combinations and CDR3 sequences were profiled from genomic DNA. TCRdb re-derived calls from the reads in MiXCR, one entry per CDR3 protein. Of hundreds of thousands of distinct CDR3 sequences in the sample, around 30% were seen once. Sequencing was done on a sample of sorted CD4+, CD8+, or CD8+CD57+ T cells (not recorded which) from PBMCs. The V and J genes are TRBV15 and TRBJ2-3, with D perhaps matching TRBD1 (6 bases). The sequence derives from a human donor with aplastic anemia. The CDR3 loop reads CAISRDLGDRYLTDTQYF. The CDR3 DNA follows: TGTGCCATCAGCAGAGATCTGGGCGACAGGTACCTCACAGATACGCAGTATTTT.